Sequencing of this T cell receptor (beta chain) was carried out in a study of identical twins. Losses at the gene ends were 4 bases for V and 1 base for J; bases not matched to a gene: 5. Germline V gene sequence: CDR1 MNHEY, CDR2 SMNVEV (reference sequence). CDR3 size: 15 residues. Every donor was a healthy Caucasian. With template switching, a universal primer site was added, and the cDNA carried unique molecular identifiers. Via MiXCR, TCRdb re-called the 5' RACE reads, giving one row per CDR3 protein. The table records approximately 190,000 distinct CDR3 sequences, more than 15% of them present only once. These same records also appear under a second study, on T cells expressing NK-cell markers. That publication notes: Sequenced donors, eight in total, included seven who were HCMV-seropositive and one who was seronegative. In a handful of donors, dominant clonotypes made up roughly 28.3-65% of CD3+CD56-NKG2C+ cells.

The chain joins TRBV27 to TRBJ2-7, with 9 bases aligning to TRBD2. The sample taken for sequencing was CD8+ T cells sorted from blood. The TCR sequence derives from a woman aged 18-29 years in good health. CDR3 in amino acids: CASSWVAGGSYEQYF. The CDR3, as DNA: TGTGCCAGCAGTTGGGTTGCGGGAGGGTCCTACGAGCAGTACTTC.